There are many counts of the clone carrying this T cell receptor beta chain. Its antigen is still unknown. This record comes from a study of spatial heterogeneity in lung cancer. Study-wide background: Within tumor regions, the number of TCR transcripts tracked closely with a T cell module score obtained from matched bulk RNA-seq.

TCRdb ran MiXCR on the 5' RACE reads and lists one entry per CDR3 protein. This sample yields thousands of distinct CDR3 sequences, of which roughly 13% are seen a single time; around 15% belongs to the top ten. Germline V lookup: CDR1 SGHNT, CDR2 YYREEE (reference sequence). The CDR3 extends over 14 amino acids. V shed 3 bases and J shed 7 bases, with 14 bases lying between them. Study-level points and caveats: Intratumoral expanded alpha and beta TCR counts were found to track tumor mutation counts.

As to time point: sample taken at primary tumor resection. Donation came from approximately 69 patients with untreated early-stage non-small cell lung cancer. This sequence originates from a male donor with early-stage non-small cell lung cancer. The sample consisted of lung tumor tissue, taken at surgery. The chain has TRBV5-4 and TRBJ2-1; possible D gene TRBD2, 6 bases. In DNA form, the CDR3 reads TGTGCCAGCAGCTGGGGGGAAGGGGATAATGAGCAGTTCTTC. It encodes CASSWGEGDNEQFF. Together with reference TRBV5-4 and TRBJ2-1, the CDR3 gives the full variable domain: ETGVTQSPTHLIKTRGQQVTLRCSSQSGHNTVSWYQQALGQGPQFIFQYYREEENGRGNFPPRFSGLQFPNYSSELNVNALELDDSALYLCASSWGEGDNEQFFGPGTRLTVL.